The clone carrying this T cell receptor beta chain showed up just a few times. This sample was included in a study of blood T cell repertoires in COVID-19. Looking at the study overall: Donors in the United States, Italy and Spain gave samples during acute or convalescent COVID-19. Sources were T cells, B-cell-depleted T cells, or PBMCs; the material itself was cDNA or gDNA.

As originally analysed: Amplified reference gene primers provided the basis for estimating nucleated cell counts. Method: immunoSEQ multiplex PCR; TCRdb's copy keeps in-frame clones and lacks some. V, J and clone size reflect that table, while D and trimming were determined from the DNA. The sample comprises approximately 190,000 clones, less than 90% of which are singletons, and less than 20% rests with the top ten. V dropped 6 bases and J dropped 0 bases, with 11 bases sitting between them. The CDR3 contains 14 residues. CDR1 and CDR2 (germline): KGHSH, LQKENI. The source is a human donor in a cohort sampled during active COVID-19. The sequenced sample was peripheral blood. The genes are TRBV18 and TRBJ1-2; D is undetermined. The CDR3 sequence: CASSPGVANYGYTF. CDR3 coding DNA: TGTGCCAGCTCCCCCGGGGTAGCTAACTATGGCTACACCTTC.